This entry concerns a single T cell receptor beta chain. Its antigen is unknown. It was with a sample-barcoded 5' primer and a J-beta primer mix that a second PCR of roughly 7 to 12 cycles was run. TCRdb passed the 5' RACE reads through MiXCR, listing each CDR3 protein once. The top ten hold less than 25% of the sample, which has 700,000 or so distinct CDR3 sequences, 22% seen once. The data were taken from a study of blood T cells in healthy people across ages. Study overall: Per two T cells, template switching captured roughly one barcoded beta molecule. Study observations and caveats: Measured against age, TCR beta diversity per million T cells decreased in a roughly linear manner.

Drawing of peripheral blood yielded about 10 milliliters from each donor. V was trimmed by 3 bases and J by 4 bases, leaving 9 bases between them. Germline CDR1 and CDR2: MGHDK and SYGVNS. The CDR3 has 14 amino acids. The clonotype was recovered from a man in his 70s in good health. Sequenced material: blood. The V call is TRBV25-1, the J call TRBJ2-2; tentative D call: TRBD1 (6 bases). The DNA for the CDR3 is TGTGCCAGCAGTGACCCAGGGGCCACCGGGGAGCTGTTTTTT. Protein product: CASSDPGATGELFF.